This T cell receptor beta chain was captured by sequencing in a study of shared clonotypes between healthy human individuals. Measured with immunoSEQ multiplex PCR; TCRdb has only the in-frame clones, and not every one. The table lists a few million clones, around 95% of them singletons. Germline CDR1 and CDR2: SEHNR and FQNEAQ (reference sequence). The CDR3 is made up of 18 amino acids. With 4 bases clipped from V and 6 bases from J, the junction kept 17 bases outside the gene matches. The rearrangement links TRBV7-9 to TRBJ2-5; 10 bases agree with TRBD2. Sequences were obtained from naive CD4+ T cells sorted from blood. The subset denotes: CD45RA+ positively selected. The TCR originated in a man aged 18 to 29 in good health. CDR3 nucleotides: TGTGCCAGCAGCTCGGACTGGGGAGGAGCGGGGGGGCCACAGACCCAGTACTTC. It encodes CASSSDWGGAGGPQTQYF. Based on the CDR3 plus reference TRBV7-9 and TRBJ2-5, the full variable domain is DTGVSQNPRHKITKRGQNVTFRCDPISEHNRLYWYRQTLGQGPEFLTYFQNEAQLEKSRLLSDRFSAERPKGSFSTLEIQRTEQGDSAMYLCASSSDWGGAGGPQTQYFGPGTRLLVL.